Listed here is a single T cell receptor (beta chain). The antigen remains undetermined. As to treatment: oral pan-JAK inhibitor, 5-10 mg twice daily. RNA was isolated and reverse transcribed to cDNA, the sequencing template. Measured with immunoSEQ multiplex PCR; TCRdb has only the in-frame clones, and not every one. This sample has a few hundred thousand clones, with about 40% found just once. The CDR3 loop spans 14 amino acids. The V end lost 5 bases, the J end lost 4 bases, and 14 bases lay between the germline ends. The V gene's germline CDR1 is SGHAT and CDR2 FQNNGV. This sample is drawn from a study of CD8+ T cells in alopecia areata. Whole-study findings and limits: Amid tofacitinib therapy, many expanded lesional clones stayed present in scalp and blood.

The receptor was derived from a human donor with alopecia areata. The source was CD4+ T cells sorted from blood, collected between weeks 36 and 40, from a patient treated with tofacitinib. The chain uses TRBV11-2 and TRBJ1-1; possibly TRBD1 for D (5 bases). This chain's CDR3 is CASSPGGSSTEAFF. The CDR3 DNA is TGTGCCAGCAGCCCCGGGGGGAGTAGCACTGAAGCTTTCTTT. Based on the CDR3 plus reference TRBV11-2 and TRBJ1-1, the full variable domain is EAGVAQSPRYKIIEKRQSVAFWCNPISGHATLYWYQQILGQGPKLLIQFQNNGVVDDSQLPKDRFSAERLKGVDSTLKIQPAKLEDSAVYLCASSPGGSSTEAFFGQGTRLTVV.